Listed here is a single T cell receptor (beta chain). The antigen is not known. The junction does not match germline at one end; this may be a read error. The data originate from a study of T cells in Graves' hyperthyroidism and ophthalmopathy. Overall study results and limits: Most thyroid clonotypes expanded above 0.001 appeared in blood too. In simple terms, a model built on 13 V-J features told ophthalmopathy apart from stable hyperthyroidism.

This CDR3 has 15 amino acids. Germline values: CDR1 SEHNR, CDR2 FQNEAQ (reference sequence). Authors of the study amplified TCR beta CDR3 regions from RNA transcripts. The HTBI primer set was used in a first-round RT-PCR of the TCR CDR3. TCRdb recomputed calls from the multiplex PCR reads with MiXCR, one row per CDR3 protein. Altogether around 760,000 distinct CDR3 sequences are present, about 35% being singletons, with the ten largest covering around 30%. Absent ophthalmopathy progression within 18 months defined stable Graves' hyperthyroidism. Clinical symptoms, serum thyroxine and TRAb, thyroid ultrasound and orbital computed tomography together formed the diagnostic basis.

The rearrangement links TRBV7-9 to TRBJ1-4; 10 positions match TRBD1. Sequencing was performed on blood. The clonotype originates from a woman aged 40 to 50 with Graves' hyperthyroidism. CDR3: CGSSPRGTGDEKLFF. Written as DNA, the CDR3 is TGTGGCAGCAGCCCCCGGGGGACAGGGGACGAAAAACTGTTTTTT.